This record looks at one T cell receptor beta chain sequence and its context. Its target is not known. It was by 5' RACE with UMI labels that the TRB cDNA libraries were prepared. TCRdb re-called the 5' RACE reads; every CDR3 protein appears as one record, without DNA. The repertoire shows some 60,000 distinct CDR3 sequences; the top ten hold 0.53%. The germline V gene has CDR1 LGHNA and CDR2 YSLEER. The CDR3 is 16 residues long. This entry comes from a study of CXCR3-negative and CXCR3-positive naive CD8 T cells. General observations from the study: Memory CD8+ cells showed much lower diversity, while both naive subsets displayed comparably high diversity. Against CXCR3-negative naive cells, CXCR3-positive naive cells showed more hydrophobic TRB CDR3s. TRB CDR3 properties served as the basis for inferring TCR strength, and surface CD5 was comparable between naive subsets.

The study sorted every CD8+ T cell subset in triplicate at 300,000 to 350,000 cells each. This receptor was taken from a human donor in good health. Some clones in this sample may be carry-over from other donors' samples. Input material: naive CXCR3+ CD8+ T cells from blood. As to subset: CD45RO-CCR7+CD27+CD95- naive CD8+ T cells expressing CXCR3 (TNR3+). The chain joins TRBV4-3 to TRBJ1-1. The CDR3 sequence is CASSQGYGAGATEAFF.